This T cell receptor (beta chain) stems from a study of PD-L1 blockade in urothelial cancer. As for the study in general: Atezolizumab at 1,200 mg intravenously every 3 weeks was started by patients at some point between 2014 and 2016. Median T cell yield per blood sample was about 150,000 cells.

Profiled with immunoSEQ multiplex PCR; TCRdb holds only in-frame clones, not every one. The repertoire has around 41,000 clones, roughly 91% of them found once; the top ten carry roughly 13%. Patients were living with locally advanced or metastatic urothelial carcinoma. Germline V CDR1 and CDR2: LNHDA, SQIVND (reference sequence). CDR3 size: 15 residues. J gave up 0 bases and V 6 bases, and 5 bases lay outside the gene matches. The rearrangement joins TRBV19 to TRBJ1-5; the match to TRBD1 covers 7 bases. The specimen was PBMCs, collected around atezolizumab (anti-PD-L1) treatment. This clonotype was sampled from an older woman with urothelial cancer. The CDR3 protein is CASRGTAYSNQPQHF. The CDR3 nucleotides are TGTGCCAGTAGGGGGACAGCTTATAGCAATCAGCCCCAGCATTTT.